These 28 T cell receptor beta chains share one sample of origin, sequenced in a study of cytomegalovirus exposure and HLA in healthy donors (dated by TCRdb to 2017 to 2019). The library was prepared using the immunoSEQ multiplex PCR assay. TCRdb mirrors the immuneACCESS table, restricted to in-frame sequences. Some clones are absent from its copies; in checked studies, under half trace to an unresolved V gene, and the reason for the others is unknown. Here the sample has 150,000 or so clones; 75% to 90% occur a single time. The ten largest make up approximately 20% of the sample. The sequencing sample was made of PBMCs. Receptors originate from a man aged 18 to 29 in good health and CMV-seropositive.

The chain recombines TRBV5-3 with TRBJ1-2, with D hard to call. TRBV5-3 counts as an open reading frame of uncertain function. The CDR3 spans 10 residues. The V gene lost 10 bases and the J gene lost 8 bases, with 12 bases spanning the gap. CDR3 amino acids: CALRSGGYTF. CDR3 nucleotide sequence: TGTGCCCTAAGGTCGGGAGGCTACACCTTC.

This CDR3 is CASSLPTGKGNQPQHF. The DNA for the CDR3 is TGTGCCAGCAGCTTACCTACGGGTAAGGGCAATCAGCCCCAGCATTTT. The chain employs TRBV7-2 and TRBJ1-5; D is uncertain. The germline V and J ends were trimmed by 2 bases and 2 bases, with 13 bases remaining between them. Germline lookup yields CDR1 SGHTA and CDR2 FQGNSA. The CDR3 length is 16 residues.

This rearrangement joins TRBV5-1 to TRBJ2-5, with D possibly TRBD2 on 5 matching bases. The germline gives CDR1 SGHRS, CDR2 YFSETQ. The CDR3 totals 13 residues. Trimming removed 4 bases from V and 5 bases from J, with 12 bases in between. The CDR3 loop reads CASSPGMRETQYF. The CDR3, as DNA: TGCGCCAGCAGCCCCGGGATGAGGGAGACCCAGTACTTC.

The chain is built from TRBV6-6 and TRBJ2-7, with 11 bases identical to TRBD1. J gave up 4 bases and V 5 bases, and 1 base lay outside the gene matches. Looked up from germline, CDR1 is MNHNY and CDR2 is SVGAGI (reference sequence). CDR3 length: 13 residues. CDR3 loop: CASSRDRGYEQYF. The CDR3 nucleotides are TGTGCCAGCAGTCGGGACAGGGGGTACGAGCAGTACTTC.

CDR3 in DNA: TGTGCAAGTCGCTTAGCGGACAGGGGTGGCTACACCTTC. It encodes CASRLADRGGYTF. The rearrangement joins TRBV12-2 to TRBJ1-2; the table's D gene call, TRBD1, was not cross checked with the DNA. TRBV12-2 is a known pseudogene. The CDR3 runs to 13 residues.

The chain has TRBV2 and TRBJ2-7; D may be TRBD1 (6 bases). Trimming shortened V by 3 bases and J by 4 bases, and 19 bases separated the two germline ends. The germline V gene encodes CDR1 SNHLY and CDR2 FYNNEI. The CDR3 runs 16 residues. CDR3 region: CASSDTLSTGRYEQYF. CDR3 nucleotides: TGTGCCAGCAGTGATACCCTTTCAACAGGGAGATACGAGCAGTACTTC. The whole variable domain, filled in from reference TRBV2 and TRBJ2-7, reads EPEVTQTPSHQVTQMGQEVILRCVPISNHLYFYWYRQILGQKVEFLVSFYNNEISEKSEIFDDQFSVERPDGSNFTLKIRSTKLEDSAMYFCASSDTLSTGRYEQYFGPGTRLTVT.

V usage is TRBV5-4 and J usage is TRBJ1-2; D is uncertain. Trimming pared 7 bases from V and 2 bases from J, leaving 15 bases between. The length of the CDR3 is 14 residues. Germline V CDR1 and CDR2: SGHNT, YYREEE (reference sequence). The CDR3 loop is CASSQSRLNYGYTF. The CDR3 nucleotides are TGTGCCAGCTCCCAAAGCCGGTTAAACTATGGCTACACCTTC.

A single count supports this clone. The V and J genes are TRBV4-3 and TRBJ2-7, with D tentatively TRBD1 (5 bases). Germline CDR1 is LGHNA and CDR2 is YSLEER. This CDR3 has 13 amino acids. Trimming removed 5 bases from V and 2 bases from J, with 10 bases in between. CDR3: CASSLQETYEQYF. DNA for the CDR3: TGCGCCAGCAGCTTACAGGAGACCTACGAGCAGTACTTC.

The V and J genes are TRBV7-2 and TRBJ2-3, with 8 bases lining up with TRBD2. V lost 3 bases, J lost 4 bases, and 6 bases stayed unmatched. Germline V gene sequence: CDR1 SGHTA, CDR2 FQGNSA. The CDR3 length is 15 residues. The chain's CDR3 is CASSLGRGAADTQYF. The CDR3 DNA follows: TGTGCCAGCAGCTTGGGGCGGGGGGCAGCAGATACGCAGTATTTT. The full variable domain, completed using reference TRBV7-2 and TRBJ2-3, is GAGVSQSPSNKVTEKGKDVELRCDPISGHTALYWYRQSLGQGLEFLIYFQGNSAPDKSGLPSDRFSAERTGGSVSTLTIQRTQQEDSAVYLCASSLGRGAADTQYFGPGTRLTVL.

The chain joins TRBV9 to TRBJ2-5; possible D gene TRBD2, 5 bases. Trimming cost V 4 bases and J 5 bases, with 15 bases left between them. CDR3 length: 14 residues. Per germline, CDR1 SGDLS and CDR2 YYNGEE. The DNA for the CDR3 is TGTGCCAGCAGCCCGCGAGGGCCCTCGGAGACCCAGTACTTC. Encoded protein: CASSPRGPSETQYF.

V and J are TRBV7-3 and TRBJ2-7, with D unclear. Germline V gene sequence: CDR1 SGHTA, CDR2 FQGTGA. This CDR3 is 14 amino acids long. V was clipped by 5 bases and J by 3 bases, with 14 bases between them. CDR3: CASSPTNSHYEQYF. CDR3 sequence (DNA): TGTGCCAGCAGCCCGACAAACAGCCACTACGAGCAGTACTTC.

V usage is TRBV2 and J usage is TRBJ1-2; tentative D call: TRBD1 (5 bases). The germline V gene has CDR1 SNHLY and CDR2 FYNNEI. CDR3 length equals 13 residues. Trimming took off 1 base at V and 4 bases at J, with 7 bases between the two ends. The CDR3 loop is CASSEGGGYGYTF. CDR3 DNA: TGTGCCAGCAGTGAAGGGGGGGGCTATGGCTACACCTTC.

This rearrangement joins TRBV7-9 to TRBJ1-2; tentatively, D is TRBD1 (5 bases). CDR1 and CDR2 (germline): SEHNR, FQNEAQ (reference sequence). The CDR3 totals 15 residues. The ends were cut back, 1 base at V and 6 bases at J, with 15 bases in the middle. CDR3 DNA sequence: TGTGCCAGCAGCTTAGGGTCGGGGGAGGCGGATGGCTACACCTTC. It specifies CASSLGSGEADGYTF.

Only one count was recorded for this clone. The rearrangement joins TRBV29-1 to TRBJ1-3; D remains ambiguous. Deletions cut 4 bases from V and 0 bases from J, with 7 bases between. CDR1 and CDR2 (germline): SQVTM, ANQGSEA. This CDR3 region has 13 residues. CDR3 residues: CSVVLSSGNTIYF. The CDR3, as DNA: TGCAGCGTTGTACTGAGCTCTGGAAACACCATATATTTT.

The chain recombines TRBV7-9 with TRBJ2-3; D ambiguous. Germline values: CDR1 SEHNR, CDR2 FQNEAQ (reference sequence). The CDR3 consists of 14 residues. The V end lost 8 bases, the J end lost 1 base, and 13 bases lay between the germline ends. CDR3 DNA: TGTGCCAGCCGTTGGGCCTCGGGCACAGATACGCAGTATTTT. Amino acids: CASRWASGTDTQYF.

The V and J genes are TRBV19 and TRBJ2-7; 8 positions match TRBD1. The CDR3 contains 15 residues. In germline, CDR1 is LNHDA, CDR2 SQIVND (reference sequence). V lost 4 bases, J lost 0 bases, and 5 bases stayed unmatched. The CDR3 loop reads CASSRGTGSSYEQYF. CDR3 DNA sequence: TGTGCCAGTAGTAGGGGGACAGGATCCTCCTACGAGCAGTACTTC.

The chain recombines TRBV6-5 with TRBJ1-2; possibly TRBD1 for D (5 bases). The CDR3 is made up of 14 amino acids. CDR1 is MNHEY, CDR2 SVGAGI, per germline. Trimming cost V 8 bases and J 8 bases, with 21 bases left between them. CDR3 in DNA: TGTGCCAGCTTGACAGTTGCATCTAGTCGGGGCTACACCTTC. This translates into CASLTVASSRGYTF.

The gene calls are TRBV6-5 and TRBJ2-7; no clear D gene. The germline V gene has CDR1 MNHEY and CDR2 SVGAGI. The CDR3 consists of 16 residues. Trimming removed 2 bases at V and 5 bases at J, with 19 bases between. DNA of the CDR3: TGTGCCAGCAGTTACATTGGTACCTTATTAGCCCACGAGCAGTACTTC. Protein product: CASSYIGTLLAHEQYF.

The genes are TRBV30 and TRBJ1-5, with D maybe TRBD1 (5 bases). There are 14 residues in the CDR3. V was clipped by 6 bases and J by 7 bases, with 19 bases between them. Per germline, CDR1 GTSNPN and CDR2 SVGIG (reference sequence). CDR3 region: CACPTAKKGQPQHF. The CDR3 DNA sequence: TGTGCCTGCCCGACAGCGAAGAAGGGCCAGCCCCAGCATTTT.

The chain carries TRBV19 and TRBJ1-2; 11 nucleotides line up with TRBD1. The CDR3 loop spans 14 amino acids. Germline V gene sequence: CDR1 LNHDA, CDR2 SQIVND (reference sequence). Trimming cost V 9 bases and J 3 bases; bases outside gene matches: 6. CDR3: CASTDRGLDYGYTF. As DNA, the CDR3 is TGTGCCAGCACGGACAGGGGGCTGGACTATGGCTACACCTTC.

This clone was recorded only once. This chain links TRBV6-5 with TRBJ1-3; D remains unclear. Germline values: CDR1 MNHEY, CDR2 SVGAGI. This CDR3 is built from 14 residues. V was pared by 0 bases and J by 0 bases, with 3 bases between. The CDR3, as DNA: TGTGCCAGCAGTTACTCGAGCTCTGGAAACACCATATATTTT. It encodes CASSYSSSGNTIYF.

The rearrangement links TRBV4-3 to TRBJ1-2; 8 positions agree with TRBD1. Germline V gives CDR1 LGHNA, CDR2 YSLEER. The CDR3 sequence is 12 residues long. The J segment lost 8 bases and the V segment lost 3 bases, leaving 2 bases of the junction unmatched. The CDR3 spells CASSHDRGGYTF. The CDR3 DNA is TGCGCCAGCAGCCACGACAGGGGCGGCTACACCTTC.

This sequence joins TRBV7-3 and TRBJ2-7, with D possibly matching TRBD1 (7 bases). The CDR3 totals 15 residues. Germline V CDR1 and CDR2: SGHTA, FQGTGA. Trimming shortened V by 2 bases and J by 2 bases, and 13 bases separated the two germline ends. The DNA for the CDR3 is TGTGCCAGCAGCTTATCCCCAGGGGGGCCCTACGAGCAGTACTTC. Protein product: CASSLSPGGPYEQYF.

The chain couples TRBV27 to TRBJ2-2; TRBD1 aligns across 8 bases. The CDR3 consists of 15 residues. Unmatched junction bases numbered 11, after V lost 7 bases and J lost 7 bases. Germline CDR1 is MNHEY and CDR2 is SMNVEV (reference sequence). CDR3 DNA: TGTGCCAGCATGAGGGGCAGGGGGCAAGTCGGGGAGCTGTTTTTT. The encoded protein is CASMRGRGQVGELFF.

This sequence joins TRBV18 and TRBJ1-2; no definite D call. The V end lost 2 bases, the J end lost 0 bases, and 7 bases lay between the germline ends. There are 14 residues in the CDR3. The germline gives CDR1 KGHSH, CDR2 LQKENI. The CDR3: CASSPGLSNYGYTF. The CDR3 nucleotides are TGTGCCAGCTCACCAGGCCTGTCTAACTATGGCTACACCTTC.

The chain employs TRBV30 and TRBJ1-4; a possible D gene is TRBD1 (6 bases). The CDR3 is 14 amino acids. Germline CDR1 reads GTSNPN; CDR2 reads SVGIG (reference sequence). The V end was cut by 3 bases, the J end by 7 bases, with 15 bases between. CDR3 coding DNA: TGTGCCTGGAGGCCGGGACAATGGGGTGAAAAACTGTTTTTT. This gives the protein CAWRPGQWGEKLFF.

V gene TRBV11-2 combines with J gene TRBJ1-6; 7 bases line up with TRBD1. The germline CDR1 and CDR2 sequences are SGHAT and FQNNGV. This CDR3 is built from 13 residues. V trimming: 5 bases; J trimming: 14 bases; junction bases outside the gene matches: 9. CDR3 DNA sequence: TGTGCCAGCAGCCCCAGACAGGGATGGGCCCTCCACTTT. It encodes CASSPRQGWALHF.

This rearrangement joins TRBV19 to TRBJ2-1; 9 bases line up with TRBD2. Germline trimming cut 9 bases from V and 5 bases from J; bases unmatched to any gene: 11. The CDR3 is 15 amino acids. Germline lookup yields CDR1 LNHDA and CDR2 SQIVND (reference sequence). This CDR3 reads CASAGGTYTNNEQFF. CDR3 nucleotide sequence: TGTGCCAGCGCGGGGGGGACATATACCAACAATGAGCAGTTCTTC. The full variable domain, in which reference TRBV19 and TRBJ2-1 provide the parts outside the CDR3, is DGGITQSPKYLFRKEGQNVTLSCEQNLNHDAMYWYRQDPGQGLRLIYYSQIVNDFQKGDIAEGYSVSREKKESFPLTVTSAQKNPTAFYLCASAGGTYTNNEQFFGPGTRLTVL.